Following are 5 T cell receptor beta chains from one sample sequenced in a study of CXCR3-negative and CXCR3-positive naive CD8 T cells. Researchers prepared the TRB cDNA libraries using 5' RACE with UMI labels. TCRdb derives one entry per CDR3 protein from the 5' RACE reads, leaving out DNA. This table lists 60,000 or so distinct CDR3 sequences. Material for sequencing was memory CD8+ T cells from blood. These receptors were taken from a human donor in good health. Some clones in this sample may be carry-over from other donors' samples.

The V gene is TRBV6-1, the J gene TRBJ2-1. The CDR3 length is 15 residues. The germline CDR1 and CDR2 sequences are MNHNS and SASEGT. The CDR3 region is CASSGGSGSYNEQFF.

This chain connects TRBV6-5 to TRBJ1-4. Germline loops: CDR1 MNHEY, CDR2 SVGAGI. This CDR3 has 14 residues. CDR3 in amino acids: CASSYSLGNEKLFF.

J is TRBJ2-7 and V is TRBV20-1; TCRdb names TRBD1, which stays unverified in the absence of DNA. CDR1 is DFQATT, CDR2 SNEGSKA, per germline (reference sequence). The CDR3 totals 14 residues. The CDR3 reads CSARSNSGIYEQYF.

The CDR3 loop reads CASSPLPAVTYGAYEQYF. The chain uses TRBV4-3 and TRBJ2-7; as DNA is missing, the TRBD2 call by TCRdb cannot be tested. The CDR3 runs 18 residues. The germline gives CDR1 LGHNA, CDR2 YSLEER.

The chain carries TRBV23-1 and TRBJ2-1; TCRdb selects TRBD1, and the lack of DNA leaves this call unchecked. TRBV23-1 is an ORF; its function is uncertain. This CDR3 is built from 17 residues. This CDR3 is CASSQQPPGQDYNEQFF.